This TCR beta chain was observed in a study of shared clonotypes between healthy human individuals (TCRdb year 2020). About the full investigation: The cohort comprised a couple of women and a few men aged 18 to 49 years. To estimate repertoire size and how much clonotypes are shared between individuals, the study performed deep sequencing of blood TCR repertoires from a handful of healthy adults. Per donor, three plates each were used for CD4 naive and CD4 memory, two for CD8 naive, and one for CD8 memory. Libraries were prepared and TCR repertoires were sequenced by different laboratories using diverse techniques, in order to increase sequencing depth and limit assay-specific biases. Each donor's leukapheresis produced roughly between roughly 0.9 and 9 billion PBMCs. Points the paper makes about the study in general: Sampling was limited to blood, and TCR repertoires in tissue likely differ from TCR repertoires in blood. Estimated clonotype richness was generally larger for naive than for memory subsets. Rarefaction of sorted-subset datasets indicated incomplete sequencing despite the large sequencing depth. Compared with non-shared clonotypes, clonotypes shared by all four sorted-subset donors had higher generation probabilities. Sharing across a few donors was observed for about 5% of naive CD4, 3.5% of naive CD8, about 2.3% of memory CD4, and about 0.4% of memory CD8 clonotypes. Because the study included a small number of donors, the genetic and exposure-history diversity represented was limited. Pairwise subsampling led to the expectation that sequencing depth would affect the degree of clonotype sharing among donors.

Donors were healthy HIV-negative adults with no recently reported acute infections or vaccinations. Only Caucasian adults living in Nashville, Tennessee, USA were represented among the donors. The CD8 memory samples were a combination of magnetically selected CD45RO+ cells and CCR7-negative CD45RA+ effector memory (TemRA) cells. Blood was collected by leukapheresis, and PBMCs were isolated by Ficoll-Histopaque density gradient centrifugation and then cryopreserved in liquid nitrogen vapor phase. Analytical flow cytometry was used to check the purity and quantity of every magnetically sorted T cell population. Each sorted fraction had its genomic DNA isolated and then quantified by UV absorbance on a Nanodrop 2000c. Using the deep immunoSEQ assay, multiplex PCR amplified TCR CDR3 regions from genomic DNA. Extracted genomic DNA from each cell subset was distributed evenly across all wells of several immunoSEQ 96-well plates, and each plate was treated as a replicate. Each replicate PCR for sorted subsets received 200 ng genomic DNA, equal to tens of thousands of T cell genomes. The purified libraries were quantified using a Qubit 3.0 fluorometer, sized with a Bioanalyzer 2100, and then quantified again using the KAPA Library Quantification kit. A separate single-read 150-cycle Illumina NextSeq 550 flow cell was used to sequence each immunoSEQ 96-well plate. The study's own analysis went as follows. Because the immunoSEQ output included only junctional sequences and no quality scores, the filtering could not be the same as the filtering used for full-length reads. To assign V/J genes and CDR3, sequences were annotated using PyIR, a Python wrapper for IgBLAST v1.9, with IMGT germline references. Reads were removed for weak V/J assignments (E-value above 1e-6), missing CDR3, stop codons, out-of-frame junctions, or ambiguous translated residues. A V3J clonotype was defined by an identical inferred V gene, J gene, and CDR3 amino acid sequence. The percentage overlap between two repertoires was calculated by dividing the number of shared unique clonotypes by the size of the smaller repertoire. Repertoire richness was assessed with RTK rarefaction, the Chao1 estimator, and Recon v2.1 estimates of unobserved clonotypes. Generation probabilities for all TCRbeta clonotypes obtained by the gDNA method from a handful of donors were computed using OLGA. TCRdb retrieved this table from immuneACCESS and kept in-frame rearrangements only. Not all clones are present; in checked studies, unresolved V genes account for under half, and no reason is known for the remainder. V and J calls and clone size come straight from that table; D and trimming were deduced from the DNA. This sample lists about 110,000 clones; around 65% were detected once. 24% of the sample is taken by the ten largest.

According to the germline V gene (reference sequence), CDR1 reads LNHNV and CDR2 reads YYDKDF. The cysteine opens and the phenylalanine closes a CDR3 of 16 amino acids. Just the 48-base CDR3 DNA is kept, in frame starting at base 1. V and J lose 3 bases and 0 bases, and a span of 9 bases separates them. To note about this clone: No antigen is known for it. No quality values exist for individual bases; no much larger clone is one base distant.

The sequence came from a woman between 25 and 40 years old in good health. The V and J segments used are TRBV15 and TRBJ2-6; TRBD2 is perhaps the D gene, given 6 matching bases. The sample comprised memory CD8+ T cells sorted from blood. What the cell subset or site label conveys for this sample: CD45RO+ cells pooled with CCR7-negative TemRA cells. The encoded CDR3 is CATSRGGASGANVLTF. The DNA reads as follows: TGTGCCACCAGCAGGGGGGGAGCCTCTGGGGCCAACGTCCTGACTTTC.